The 21 T cell receptor beta chains below were found in one sample sequenced in a study of cytomegalovirus exposure and HLA in healthy donors. PCR primers comprised 60 Vbeta and 13 Jbeta primers. Method: immunoSEQ multiplex PCR; TCRdb's copy keeps in-frame clones and lacks some. The table records roughly 150,000 clones, 60% to 80% of them present only once. The sequencing input was PBMCs. The receptors stem from a male donor in good health and CMV-seronegative.

The CDR3 protein is CASREGRSEQYF. CDR3 nucleotide sequence: TGTGCCAGCAGAGAGGGTCGGAGCGAGCAGTACTTC. The V gene is TRBV28, the J gene TRBJ2-7; tentatively, D is TRBD2 (5 bases). Trimming took 6 bases from V and 6 from J, leaving 12 bases between them. CDR1 is MDHEN and CDR2 is SYDVKM in the germline V gene. This CDR3 has 12 amino acids. Based on the CDR3 plus reference TRBV28 and TRBJ2-7, the full variable domain is DVKVTQSSRYLVKRTGEKVFLECVQDMDHENMFWYRQDPGLGLRLIYFSYDVKMKEKGDIPEGYSVSREKKERFSLILESASTNQTSMYLCASREGRSEQYFGPGTRLTVT.

This chain links TRBV6-1 with TRBJ1-2; TRBD1 agrees at 8 bases. The CDR3 has 15 amino acids. Trimming at V came to 3 bases and at J to 4 bases, leaving 7 bases not matched to a gene. The germline CDR1 and CDR2 sequences are MNHNS and SASEGT. In DNA form, the CDR3 reads TGTGCCAGCAGTGAGGCCCAGGGGGCAGGCTATGGCTACACCTTC. It specifies CASSEAQGAGYGYTF.

The rearrangement uses TRBV13 and TRBJ1-5; maybe TRBD1 (5 bases). V was clipped by 5 bases and J by 6 bases, with 11 bases between them. The CDR3 has 13 amino acids. Germline V gene sequence: CDR1 PRHDT, CDR2 FYEKMQ (reference sequence). CDR3 region: CASSLSGGQPQHF. The CDR3 nucleotides read TGTGCCAGCAGCCTCAGCGGGGGTCAGCCCCAGCATTTT.

The gene calls are TRBV5-1 and TRBJ2-3; the match to TRBD1 covers 7 bases. The germline gives CDR1 SGHRS, CDR2 YFSETQ. V lost 5 bases to trimming and J lost 5 bases; unmatched junction nucleotides: 11. CDR3 length: 15 residues. CDR3 protein: CASSPGQARGDTQYF. The CDR3 bases are TGCGCCAGCAGTCCAGGACAGGCCCGGGGAGATACGCAGTATTTT.

The V gene is TRBV5-1, the J gene TRBJ2-7; possible D gene TRBD1, 6 bases. Germline CDR1 is SGHRS and CDR2 is YFSETQ. The V end lost 0 bases, the J end lost 5 bases, and 9 bases lay between the germline ends. This CDR3 comprises 13 residues. DNA for the CDR3: TGCGCCAGCAGCTTGGCGTCAGGGGACGAGCAGTACTTC. Its translation is CASSLASGDEQYF.

The rearrangement uses TRBV28 and TRBJ2-7; weak D call: TRBD1 (5 bases). V was shortened by 6 bases and J by 2 bases, with 11 bases between the two germline ends. Germline V CDR1 and CDR2: MDHEN, SYDVKM. CDR3 size: 13 residues. DNA for the CDR3: TGTGCCAGCAGCCTCGGACAACCCTACGAGCAGTACTTC. Translated, it gives CASSLGQPYEQYF.

This chain joins TRBV6-1 and TRBJ2-1; the D gene is possibly TRBD2 (6 bases). The CDR3 runs to 14 residues. Germline V CDR1 and CDR2: MNHNS, SASEGT. V lost 2 bases and J 9 bases, leaving 14 bases between the germline ends. This chain's CDR3 is CASSERRDSSEQFF. CDR3 in DNA: TGTGCCAGCAGTGAACGGCGGGACTCGAGTGAGCAGTTCTTC.

On this clone itself: Other DNA sequences from this sample encode an identical CDR3 as well. The chain joins TRBV6-1 to TRBJ1-6; TRBD1 matches at 10 bases. This CDR3 is built from 13 residues. Germline trimming cut 11 bases from V and 7 bases from J; bases unmatched to any gene: 5. CDR1 and CDR2 (germline): MNHNS, SASEGT. The CDR3 coding sequence is TGTGCCTCCCTGGACAGGGGGAATTCACCCCTCCACTTT. Translated, it gives CASLDRGNSPLHF.

This clone was observed a handful of times. The chain links TRBV23-1 to TRBJ2-3; 7 bases align to TRBD2. TRBV23-1 belongs to the ORF category, with a function that is uncertain. This CDR3 comprises 17 residues. The V segment lost 4 bases and the J segment 0 bases; nucleotides outside the gene matches: 10. Here the CDR3 DNA reads TGCGCCAGCAGTCCCCCTGGGGAGGGAGGTAGCACAGATACGCAGTATTTT. Translation gives CASSPPGEGGSTDTQYF.

This clone was observed a handful of times. The gene calls are TRBV19 and TRBJ2-2; 9 bases match TRBD1. The V and J ends lost 5 bases and 6 bases, in that order; junction bases with no gene match: 7. Germline V gene lookup returns CDR1 LNHDA and CDR2 SQIVND (reference sequence). This CDR3 comprises 15 residues. CDR3 sequence: CASSVTGGAPGELFF. The CDR3 DNA reads as TGTGCCAGTAGTGTAACAGGGGGCGCCCCCGGGGAGCTGTTTTTT.

V gene TRBV7-8 combines with J gene TRBJ2-1; TRBD2 agrees at 7 bases. The germline V gene encodes CDR1 SGHVS and CDR2 FQNEAQ. The V gene end was trimmed by 5 bases and the J gene end by 9 bases; junction bases not matched to a gene: 19. The CDR3 has 17 residues. Here the CDR3 DNA reads TGTGCCAGCAGCCCCGGACTAGGGTCTGCCTGGAGAACTGAGCAGTTCTTC. It is translated as CASSPGLGSAWRTEQFF.

V is TRBV2 and J is TRBJ2-1; 10 nucleotides agree with TRBD2. V trimming: 6 bases; J trimming: 10 bases; junction bases outside the gene matches: 9. The CDR3 has 14 amino acids. Per the germline V gene, CDR1 is SNHLY and CDR2 is FYNNEI. CDR3 sequence reads: CASRTWLAGEEQFF. As DNA, the CDR3 is TGTGCCAGCAGAACCTGGCTAGCGGGAGAAGAGCAGTTCTTC.

V and J are TRBV29-1 and TRBJ2-5; 8 bases align to TRBD2. The CDR3 has 16 amino acids. Trimming cost V 1 base and J 7 bases; bases outside gene matches: 14. Germline V lookup: CDR1 SQVTM, CDR2 ANQGSEA. The CDR3: CSVEGFPGGAGATQYF. CDR3 nucleotide sequence: TGCAGCGTTGAAGGATTTCCCGGGGGGGCCGGGGCGACCCAGTACTTC.

V gene TRBV7-2 combines with J gene TRBJ2-5, with 8 bases that match TRBD2. From germline, CDR1 is SGHTA and CDR2 FQGNSA. The V segment lost 4 bases and the J segment 4 bases; nucleotides outside the gene matches: 5. CDR3 length equals 14 residues. The CDR3 DNA reads TGTGCCAGCAGCTCCCCGGGAGGGGGAGAGACCCAGTACTTC. This translates into CASSSPGGGETQYF. Supplemented by reference TRBV7-2 and TRBJ2-5, the full variable domain reads GAGVSQSPSNKVTEKGKDVELRCDPISGHTALYWYRQSLGQGLEFLIYFQGNSAPDKSGLPSDRFSAERTGGSVSTLTIQRTQQEDSAVYLCASSSPGGGETQYFGPGTRLLVL.

This clone was counted between two and nine times. The V gene is TRBV6-5, the J gene TRBJ1-4; no firm D call. Germline lookup yields CDR1 MNHEY and CDR2 SVGAGI. The V and J ends lost 0 bases and 8 bases respectively, with 16 bases between them. There are 16 residues in the CDR3. CDR3 residues: CASSYSRSAVKEKLFF. The CDR3 DNA is TGTGCCAGCAGTTACTCGAGAAGCGCGGTTAAAGAAAAACTGTTTTTT.

The chain couples TRBV7-2 to TRBJ2-2; D is undetermined. The V and J ends lost 1 base and 5 bases respectively, with 11 bases between them. The CDR3 runs to 15 residues. Germline V gene lookup returns CDR1 SGHTA and CDR2 FQGNSA. The CDR3 sequence is CASSLGASRTGELFF. In DNA form, the CDR3 reads TGTGCCAGCAGCTTAGGGGCCTCCAGGACCGGGGAGCTGTTTTTT.

The V and J genes are TRBV25-1 and TRBJ1-2; 9 nucleotides agree with TRBD1. With V trimmed by 3 bases and J by 3 bases, 5 bases remained unmatched. CDR1 and CDR2 from the germline V gene are MGHDK and SYGVNS. The CDR3 consists of 15 residues. CDR3 DNA: TGTGCCAGCAGTGATCCGGGACAGGGTTACTATGGCTACACCTTC. Translating gives CASSDPGQGYYGYTF.

Here the CDR3 reads CASSTLRADTQYF. DNA for the CDR3: TGTGCCAGCAGCACCCTTCGGGCAGATACGCAGTATTTT. The gene calls are TRBV9 and TRBJ2-3; the D is unclear. The V end lost 4 bases, the J end lost 4 bases, and 10 bases lay between the germline ends. From germline, CDR1 is SGDLS and CDR2 YYNGEE. CDR3 length: 13 amino acids.

The CDR3, as DNA: TGTGCCAGCAGCCGAGCCGGCAGGGGGCTGTGGACCGGGGAGCTGTTTTTT. Protein sequence: CASSRAGRGLWTGELFF. The J gene is TRBJ2-2, the V gene TRBV9; 8 bases match TRBD1. Germline-derived CDR1 and CDR2 are SGDLS and YYNGEE. J gave up 5 bases and V 4 bases, and 13 bases lay outside the gene matches. The CDR3 has 17 residues.

The chain is built from TRBV28 and TRBJ1-5; TRBD1 matches 7 bases. Germline CDR1 MDHEN, CDR2 SYDVKM. V was pared by 4 bases and J by 0 bases, with 3 bases of the junction left unmatched. This CDR3 contains 15 residues. This CDR3 is CASSWDRYSNQPQHF. DNA of the CDR3: TGTGCCAGCAGTTGGGACAGATATAGCAATCAGCCCCAGCATTTT.

The J gene is TRBJ2-2, the V gene TRBV28, with 12 nucleotides matching TRBD2. Trimming cost V 4 bases and J 9 bases; bases outside gene matches: 3. The CDR3 extends over 14 amino acids. The V gene's germline CDR1 is MDHEN and CDR2 SYDVKM. The CDR3 protein is CASSWTSGKRELFF. CDR3 coding DNA: TGTGCCAGCAGTTGGACTAGCGGGAAACGGGAGCTGTTTTTT.